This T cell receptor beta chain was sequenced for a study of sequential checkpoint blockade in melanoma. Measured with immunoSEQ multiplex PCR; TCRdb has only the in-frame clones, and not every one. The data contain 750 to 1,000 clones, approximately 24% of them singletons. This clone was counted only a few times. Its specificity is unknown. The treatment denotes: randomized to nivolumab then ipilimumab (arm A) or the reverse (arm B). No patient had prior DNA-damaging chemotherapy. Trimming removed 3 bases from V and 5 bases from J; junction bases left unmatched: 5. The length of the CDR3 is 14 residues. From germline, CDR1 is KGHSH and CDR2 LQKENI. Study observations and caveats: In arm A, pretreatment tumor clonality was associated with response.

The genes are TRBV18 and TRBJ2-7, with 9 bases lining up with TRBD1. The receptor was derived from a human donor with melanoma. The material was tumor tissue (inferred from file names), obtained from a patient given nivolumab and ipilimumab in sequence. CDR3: CASSPVQGAHEQYF. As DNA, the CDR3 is TGTGCCAGCTCACCTGTACAGGGGGCTCACGAGCAGTACTTC.